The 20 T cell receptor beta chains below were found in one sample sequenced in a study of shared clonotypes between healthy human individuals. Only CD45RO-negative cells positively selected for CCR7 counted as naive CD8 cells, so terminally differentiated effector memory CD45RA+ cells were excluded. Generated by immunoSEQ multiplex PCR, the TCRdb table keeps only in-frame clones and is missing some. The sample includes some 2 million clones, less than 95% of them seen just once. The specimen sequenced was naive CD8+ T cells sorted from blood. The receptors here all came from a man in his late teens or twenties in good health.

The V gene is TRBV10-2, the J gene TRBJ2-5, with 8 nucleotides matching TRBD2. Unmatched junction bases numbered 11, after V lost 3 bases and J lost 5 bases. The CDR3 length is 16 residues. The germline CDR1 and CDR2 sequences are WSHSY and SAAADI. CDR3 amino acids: CASSDRIAGLGETQYF. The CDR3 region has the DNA TGCGCCAGCAGTGATCGTATAGCGGGGCTCGGGGAGACCCAGTACTTC.

Here the CDR3 reads CASSQDTLALAGGPSHEQYF. The CDR3 region has the DNA TGCGCCAGCAGCCAAGATACCTTAGCGCTAGCGGGAGGGCCATCCCACGAGCAGTACTTC. The chain recombines TRBV4-3 with TRBJ2-7, with 12 bases matching TRBD2. This CDR3 contains 20 residues. Looked up from germline, CDR1 is LGHNA and CDR2 is YSLEER. V shed 0 bases and J 5 bases; nucleotides not matched to a gene: 17.

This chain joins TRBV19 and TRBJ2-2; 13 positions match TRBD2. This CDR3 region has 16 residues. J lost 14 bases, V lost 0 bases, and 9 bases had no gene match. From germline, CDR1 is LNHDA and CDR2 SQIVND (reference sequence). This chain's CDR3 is CASSIDLGGTSGTLFF. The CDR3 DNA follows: TGTGCCAGTAGTATAGATCTGGGAGGGACTAGCGGGACCCTGTTTTTT.

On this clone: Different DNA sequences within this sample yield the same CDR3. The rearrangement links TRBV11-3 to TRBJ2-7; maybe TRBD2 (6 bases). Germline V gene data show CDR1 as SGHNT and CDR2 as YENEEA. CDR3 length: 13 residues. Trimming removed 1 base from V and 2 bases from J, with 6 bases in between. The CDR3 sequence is CASSLAGAYEQYF. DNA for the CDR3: TGTGCCAGCAGCTTAGCGGGAGCCTACGAGCAGTACTTC.

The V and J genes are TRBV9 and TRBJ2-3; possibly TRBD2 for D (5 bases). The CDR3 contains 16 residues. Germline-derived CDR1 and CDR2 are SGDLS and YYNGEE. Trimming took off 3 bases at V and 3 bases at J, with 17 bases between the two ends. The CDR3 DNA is TGTGCCAGCAGCGGCCTCCCCGGACTGAGTACAGATACGCAGTATTTT. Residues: CASSGLPGLSTDTQYF. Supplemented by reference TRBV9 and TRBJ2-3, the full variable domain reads DSGVTQTPKHLITATGQRVTLRCSPRSGDLSVYWYQQSLDQGLQFLIQYYNGEERAKGNILERFSAQQFPDLHSELNLSSLELGDSALYFCASSGLPGLSTDTQYFGPGTRLTVL.

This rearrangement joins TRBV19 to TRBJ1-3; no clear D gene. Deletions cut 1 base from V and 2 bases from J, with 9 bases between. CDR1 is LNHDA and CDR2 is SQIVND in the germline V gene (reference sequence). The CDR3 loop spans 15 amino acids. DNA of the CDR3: TGTGCCAGTAGTATAGTAGACCTGGCTGGAAACACCATATATTTT. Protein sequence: CASSIVDLAGNTIYF. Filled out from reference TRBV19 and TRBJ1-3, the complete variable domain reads DGGITQSPKYLFRKEGQNVTLSCEQNLNHDAMYWYRQDPGQGLRLIYYSQIVNDFQKGDIAEGYSVSREKKESFPLTVTSAQKNPTAFYLCASSIVDLAGNTIYFGEGSWLTVV.

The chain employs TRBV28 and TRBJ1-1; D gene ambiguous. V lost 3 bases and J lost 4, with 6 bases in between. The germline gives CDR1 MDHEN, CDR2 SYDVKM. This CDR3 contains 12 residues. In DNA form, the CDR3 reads TGTGCCAGCAGTTTGGTTGTCACTGAAGCTTTCTTT. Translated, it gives CASSLVVTEAFF.

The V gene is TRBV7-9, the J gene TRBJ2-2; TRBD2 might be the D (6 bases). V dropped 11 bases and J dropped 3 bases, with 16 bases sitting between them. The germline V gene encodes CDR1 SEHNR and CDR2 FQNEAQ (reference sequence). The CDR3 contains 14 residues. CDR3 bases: TGTGCCTCGCAGTCGGGAGTCGACACCGGGGAGCTGTTTTTT. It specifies CASQSGVDTGELFF.

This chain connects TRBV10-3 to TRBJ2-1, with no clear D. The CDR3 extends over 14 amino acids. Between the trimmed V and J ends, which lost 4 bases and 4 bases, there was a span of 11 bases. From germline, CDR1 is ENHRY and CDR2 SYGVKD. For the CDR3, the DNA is TGTGCCATCAGTGCGGGCAAAATGTACAATGAGCAGTTCTTC. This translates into CAISAGKMYNEQFF.

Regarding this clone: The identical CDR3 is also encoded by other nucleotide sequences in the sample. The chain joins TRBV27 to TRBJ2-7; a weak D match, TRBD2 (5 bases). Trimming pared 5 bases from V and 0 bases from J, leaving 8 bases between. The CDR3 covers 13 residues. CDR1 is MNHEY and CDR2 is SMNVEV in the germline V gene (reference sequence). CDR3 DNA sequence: TGTGCCAGCAGTGGACTCACCTCCTACGAGCAGTACTTC. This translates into CASSGLTSYEQYF.

The CDR3: CASSEGRGTTEAFF. DNA for the CDR3: TGCGCCAGCAGTGAAGGCAGGGGGACGACTGAAGCTTTCTTT. The chain links TRBV10-1 to TRBJ1-1; TRBD1 aligns across 7 bases. CDR1 is WNHNN, CDR2 SYGVQD, per germline (reference sequence). J gave up 5 bases and V 3 bases, and 6 bases lay outside the gene matches. This CDR3 comprises 14 residues.

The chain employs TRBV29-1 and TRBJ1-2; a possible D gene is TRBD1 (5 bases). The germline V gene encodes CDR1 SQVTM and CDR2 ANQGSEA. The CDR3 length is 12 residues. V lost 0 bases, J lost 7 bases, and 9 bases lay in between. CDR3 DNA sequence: TGCAGCGTTGAAGATGGGGGTTTTGGCTACACCTTC. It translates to CSVEDGGFGYTF. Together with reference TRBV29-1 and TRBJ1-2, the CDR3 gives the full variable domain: SAVISQKPSRDICQRGTSLTIQCQVDSQVTMMFWYRQQPGQSLTLIATANQGSEATYESGFVIDKFPISRPNLTFSTLTVSNMSPEDSSIYLCSVEDGGFGYTFGSGTRLTVV.

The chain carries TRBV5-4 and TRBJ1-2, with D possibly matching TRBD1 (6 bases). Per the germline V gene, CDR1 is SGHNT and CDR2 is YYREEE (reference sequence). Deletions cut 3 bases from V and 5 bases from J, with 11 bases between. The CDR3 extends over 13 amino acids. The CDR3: CASSSKGGYGYTF. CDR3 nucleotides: TGTGCCAGCAGCTCCAAGGGGGGATATGGCTACACCTTC.

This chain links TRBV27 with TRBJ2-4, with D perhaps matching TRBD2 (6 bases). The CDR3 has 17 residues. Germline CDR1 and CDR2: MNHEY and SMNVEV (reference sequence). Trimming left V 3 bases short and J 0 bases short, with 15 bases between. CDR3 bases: TGTGCCAGCAGTTTTATGGGGACGGAGGGAGCCAAAAACATTCAGTACTTC. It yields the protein CASSFMGTEGAKNIQYF.

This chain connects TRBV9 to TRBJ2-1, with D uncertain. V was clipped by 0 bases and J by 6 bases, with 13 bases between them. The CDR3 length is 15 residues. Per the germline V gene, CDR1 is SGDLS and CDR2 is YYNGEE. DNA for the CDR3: TGTGCCAGCAGCGTAGGGGGTTCCCCATCCAATGAGCAGTTCTTC. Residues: CASSVGGSPSNEQFF.

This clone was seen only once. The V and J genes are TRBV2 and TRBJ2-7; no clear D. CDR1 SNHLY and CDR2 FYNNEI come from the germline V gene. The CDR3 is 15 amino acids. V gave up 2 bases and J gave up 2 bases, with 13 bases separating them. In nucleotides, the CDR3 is TGTGCCAGCAGTGAACTGTCTCGGTCCGCCTACGAGCAGTACTTC. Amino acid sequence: CASSELSRSAYEQYF.

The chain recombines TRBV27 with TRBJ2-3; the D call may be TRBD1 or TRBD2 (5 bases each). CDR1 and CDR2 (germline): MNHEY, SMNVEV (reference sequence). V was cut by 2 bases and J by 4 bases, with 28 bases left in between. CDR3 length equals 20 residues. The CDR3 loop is CASSLLTSLPGPGTADTQYF. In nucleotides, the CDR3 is TGTGCCAGCAGTTTACTAACCTCATTACCGGGACCGGGAACGGCAGATACGCAGTATTTT.

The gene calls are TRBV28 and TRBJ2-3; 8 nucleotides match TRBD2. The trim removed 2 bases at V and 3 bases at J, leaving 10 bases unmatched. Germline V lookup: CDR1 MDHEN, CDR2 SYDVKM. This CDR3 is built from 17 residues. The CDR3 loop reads CASSLIGGDRRTDTQYF. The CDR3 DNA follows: TGTGCCAGCAGTTTAATCGGGGGGGACCGCCGAACAGATACGCAGTATTTT.

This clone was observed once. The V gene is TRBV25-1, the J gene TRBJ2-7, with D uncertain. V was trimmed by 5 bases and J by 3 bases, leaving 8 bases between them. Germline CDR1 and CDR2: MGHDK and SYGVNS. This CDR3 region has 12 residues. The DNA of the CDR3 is TGTGCCAGCAGTCCAAGCTACTACGAGCAGTACTTC. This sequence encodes CASSPSYYEQYF.

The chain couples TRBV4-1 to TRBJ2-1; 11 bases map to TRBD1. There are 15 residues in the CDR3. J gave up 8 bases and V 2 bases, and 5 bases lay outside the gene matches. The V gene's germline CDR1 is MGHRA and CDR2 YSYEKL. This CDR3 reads CASSQSGQGVDEQFF. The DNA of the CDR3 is TGCGCCAGCAGCCAATCGGGACAGGGGGTCGATGAGCAGTTCTTC.